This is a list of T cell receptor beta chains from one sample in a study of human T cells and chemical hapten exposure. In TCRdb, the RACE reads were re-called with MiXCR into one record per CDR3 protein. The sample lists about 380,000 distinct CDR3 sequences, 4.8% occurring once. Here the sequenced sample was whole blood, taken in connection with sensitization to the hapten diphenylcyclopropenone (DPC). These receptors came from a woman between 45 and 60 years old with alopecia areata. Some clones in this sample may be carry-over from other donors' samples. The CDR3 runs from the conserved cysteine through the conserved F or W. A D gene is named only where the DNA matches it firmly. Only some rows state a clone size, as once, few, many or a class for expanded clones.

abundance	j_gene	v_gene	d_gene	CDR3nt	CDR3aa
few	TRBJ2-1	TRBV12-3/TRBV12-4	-	TGTGCCAGCACCCTAAAGAGCGGGTATGCAAACAATGAGCAGTTCTTC	CASTLKSGYANNEQFF
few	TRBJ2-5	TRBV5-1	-	TGCGCCAGCAGCTTGGTCCTGCCAGAGACCCAGTACTTC	CASSLVLPETQYF
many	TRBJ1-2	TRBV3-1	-	TGTGCCAGCAGTCTCATAAATAGCGGTGGCTACACCTTC	CASSLINSGGYTF
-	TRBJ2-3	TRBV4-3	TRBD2	TGCGCCAGCAGCCAAGGAGGACTAGCGGGAGCCCACCCCACAGATACGCAGTATTTT	CASSQGGLAGAHPTDTQYF
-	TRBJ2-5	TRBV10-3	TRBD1	TGTGCCATCAGTGACAGGGGGCCCCAAGAGACCCAGTACTTC	CAISDRGPQETQYF
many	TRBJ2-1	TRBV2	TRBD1	TGTGCCAGCAGTCCCAGGACAGGGGGTAGAAATGAGCAGTTCTTC	CASSPRTGGRNEQFF
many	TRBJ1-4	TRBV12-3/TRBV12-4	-	TGTGCCAGCAGCCTTGGGACGCATACCCAAACTAATGAAAAACTGTTTTTT	CASSLGTHTQTNEKLFF
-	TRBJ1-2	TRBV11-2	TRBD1	TGTGCCAGCAGCTTAGTCGGGACAGGGGTTAACTATGGCTACACCTTC	CASSLVGTGVNYGYTF
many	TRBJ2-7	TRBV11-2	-	TGTGCCAGCAGCTTCCGGACAACCTACGAGCAGTACTTC	CASSFRTTYEQYF
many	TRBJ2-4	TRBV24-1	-	TGTGCCACATGCCGGGGCATTCAGTACTTC	CATCRGIQYF
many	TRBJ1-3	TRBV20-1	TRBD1	TGCAGTGCTGGGGACAGGTTCACTGGAAACACCATATATTTT	CSAGDRFTGNTIYF
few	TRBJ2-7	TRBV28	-	TGTGCCACCTACCCGGGCGGATCCTACGAGCAGTACTTC	CATYPGGSYEQYF
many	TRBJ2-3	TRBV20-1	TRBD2	TGCAGTGCTAGGGCCCCCCTAGCGGACTACACAGATACGCAGTATTTT	CSARAPLADYTDTQYF